These 8 T cell receptor beta chains share one sample of origin, sequenced in a study of T cell repertoires in cytomegalovirus infection. TCRdb independently ran MiXCR on the reads; one entry per CDR3 protein. In the table there are approximately 500,000 distinct CDR3 sequences, around 27% of which are singletons. Sequences were obtained from PBMCs. The receptors shown here come from a human donor in good health (CMV status not recorded). Some clones in this sample may be carry-over from other donors' samples.

The chain recombines TRBV20-1 with TRBJ2-1, with TRBD1 identical over 8 bases. Germline CDR1 DFQATT, CDR2 SNEGSKA (reference sequence). Trimming at V came to 3 bases and at J to 4 bases, leaving 11 bases not matched to a gene. The CDR3 length is 16 residues. CDR3 nucleotides: TGCAGTGCTAGGGTTACGGGACAGGAACCGTACAATGAGCAGTTCTTC. Residues: CSARVTGQEPYNEQFF.

Notes on this clonotype: A clone one base away is much larger, so this may be a read error. The genes are TRBV7-9 and TRBJ2-7; D might be TRBD2 (6 bases). The CDR3 spans 15 residues. V lost 4 bases, J lost 9 bases, and 22 bases lay in between. Germline loops: CDR1 SEHNR, CDR2 FQNEAQ (reference sequence). CDR3: CASSSTRMGSGVQYF. CDR3 coding DNA: TGTGCCAGCAGCTCCACTAGGATGGGGTCGGGGGTGCAGTACTTC.

V usage is TRBV11-2 and J usage is TRBJ2-5; maybe TRBD1 (5 bases). Germline V gene sequence: CDR1 SGHAT, CDR2 FQNNGV. Trimming removed 7 bases from V and 5 bases from J, with 20 bases in between. The CDR3 consists of 15 residues. The chain's CDR3 is CASTPGRQPAETQYF. The DNA for the CDR3 is TGTGCCAGCACTCCCGGTAGACAGCCTGCGGAGACCCAGTACTTC.

In this sample, this clonotype turned up a few times. V usage is TRBV4-1 and J usage is TRBJ2-2, with D possibly TRBD2 on 6 matching bases. Germline V gene lookup returns CDR1 MGHRA and CDR2 YSYEKL. The CDR3 extends over 17 amino acids. V gave up 0 bases and J gave up 2 bases, with 13 bases separating them. CDR3 in DNA: TGCGCCAGCAGCCAAGAATCTGTCGGGGGAAACACCGGGGAGCTGTTTTTT. It is translated as CASSQESVGGNTGELFF.

Ten or more counts support this clonotype. This chain joins TRBV7-2 and TRBJ2-1; 11 positions agree with TRBD2. The V segment lost 5 bases and the J segment 1 base; nucleotides outside the gene matches: 13. The germline gives CDR1 SGHTA, CDR2 FQGNSA. This CDR3 is built from 19 residues. The CDR3 DNA reads TGTGCCAGCAGCCCCGGGGATGTAGCGGGAGGGGGGTCCTACAATGAGCAGTTCTTC. Encoded protein: CASSPGDVAGGGSYNEQFF.

The chain recombines TRBV20-1 with TRBJ2-5; 8 bases match TRBD2. The trim removed 3 bases at V and 4 bases at J, leaving 13 bases unmatched. The CDR3 length is 16 residues. The germline V gene has CDR1 DFQATT and CDR2 SNEGSKA (reference sequence). The CDR3 DNA sequence: TGCAGTGCTAGGTCCAACCGGGGGGGGCGGGGAGAGACCCAGTACTTC. Amino acid sequence: CSARSNRGGRGETQYF.

The chain is built from TRBV19 and TRBJ1-2; no definite D call. Germline CDR1 and CDR2: LNHDA and SQIVND (reference sequence). The germline V and J ends were trimmed by 10 bases and 1 base, with 7 bases remaining between them. The CDR3 sequence is 11 residues long. The CDR3 here is CAIEGNYGYTF. The CDR3 nucleotides read TGTGCCATCGAGGGTAACTATGGCTACACCTTC.

This clonotype has only a few counts. This chain uses TRBV7-8 with TRBJ2-3, with 11 bases fitting TRBD2. Germline trimming cut 7 bases from V and 2 bases from J; bases unmatched to any gene: 8. The CDR3 runs to 16 residues. Germline CDR1 is SGHVS and CDR2 is FQNEAQ. CDR3 sequence: CASTPEGLAATDTQYF. For the CDR3, the DNA is TGTGCCAGCACTCCAGAGGGACTAGCGGCCACAGATACGCAGTATTTT.